The source of this T cell receptor beta chain is a study of cytomegalovirus exposure and HLA in healthy donors. The count of this clone is one. In germline, CDR1 is SGHTS, CDR2 YDEGEE. V was pared by 3 bases and J by 0 bases, with 4 bases of the junction left unmatched. CDR3 length equals 15 residues. With 60 Vbeta and 13 Jbeta primers, the PCR was carried out. Profiling relied on immunoSEQ multiplex PCR, and the TCRdb table lists in-frame clones only, not all of them. The sample yields 140,000 or so clones, roughly 80% seen once. The rearrangement uses TRBV5-8 and TRBJ1-1; TRBD1 aligns across 8 bases. Specimen: PBMCs. This TCR was sampled from a middle-aged man in good health and CMV-seronegative. CDR3 in amino acids: CASSSQDRVNTEAFF. CDR3 bases: TGTGCCAGCAGCTCTCAGGACAGGGTGAACACTGAAGCTTTCTTT.